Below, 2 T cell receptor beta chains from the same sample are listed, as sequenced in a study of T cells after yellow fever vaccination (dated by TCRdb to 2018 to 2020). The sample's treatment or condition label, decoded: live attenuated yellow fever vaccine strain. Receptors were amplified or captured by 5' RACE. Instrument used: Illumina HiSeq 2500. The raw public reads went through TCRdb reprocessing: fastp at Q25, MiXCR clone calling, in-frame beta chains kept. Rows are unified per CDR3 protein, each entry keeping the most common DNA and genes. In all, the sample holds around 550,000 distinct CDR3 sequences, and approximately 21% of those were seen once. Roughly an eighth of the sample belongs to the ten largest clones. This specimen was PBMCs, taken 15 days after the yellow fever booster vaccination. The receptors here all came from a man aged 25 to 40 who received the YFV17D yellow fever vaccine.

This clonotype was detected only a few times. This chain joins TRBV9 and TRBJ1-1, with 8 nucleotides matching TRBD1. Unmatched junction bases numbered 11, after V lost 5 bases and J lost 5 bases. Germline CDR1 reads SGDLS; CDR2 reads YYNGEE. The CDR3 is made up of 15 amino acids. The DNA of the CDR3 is TGTGCCAGCAGTGGGGGGCAGGGGGCTGGGACTGAAGCTTTCTTT. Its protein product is CASSGGQGAGTEAFF.

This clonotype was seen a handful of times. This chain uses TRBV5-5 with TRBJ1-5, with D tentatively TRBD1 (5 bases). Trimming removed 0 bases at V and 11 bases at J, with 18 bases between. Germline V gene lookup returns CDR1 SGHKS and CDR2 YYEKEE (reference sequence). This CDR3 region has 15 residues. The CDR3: CASSLGDRLNLAQHF. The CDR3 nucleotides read TGTGCCAGCAGCTTGGGGGACCGACTGAATCTGGCCCAGCATTTT.